One sample yielded the 27 T cell receptor beta chains listed below, sequenced in a study of patients and donors after allogeneic stem cell transplantation (dated by TCRdb to the early 2020s). Library method: RT-PCR. This sample was sequenced with a NextSeq 550. TCRdb applied fastp at Q25 and MiXCR to the public reads, then kept only in-frame beta chains. Entries are consolidated by CDR3 protein sequence, retaining the most common genes and DNA. This sample lists 900,000 to 1,000,000 distinct CDR3 sequences; roughly 18% were detected once. The ten biggest clones cover around 6% of the sample. What was sequenced was blood, either unsorted or a sorted T cell fraction (not recorded which). All receptors derive from a human donor who was either an allogeneic HSCT recipient or a stem cell or donor lymphocyte infusion donor (not recorded which). It is not recorded whose cells these are; they may come from a transplant donor.

The CDR3 coding sequence is TGCGCCAGCAGCCTGCGACGGCCGCAAGAGACCCAGTACTTC. Translating it yields CASSLRRPQETQYF. This chain links TRBV5-1 with TRBJ2-5; the D is unclear. V gave up 4 bases and J gave up 2 bases, with 12 bases separating them. CDR3 size: 14 residues. CDR1 SGHRS and CDR2 YFSETQ come from the germline V gene.

The V call is TRBV7-9, the J call TRBJ1-3; D not certain. Trimming pared 1 base from V and 7 bases from J, leaving 14 bases between. Germline V gives CDR1 SEHNR, CDR2 FQNEAQ (reference sequence). This CDR3 is built from 15 residues. Here the CDR3 DNA reads TGTGCCAGCAGCTTAGAAACGGCTACGATGAACACCATATATTTT. It specifies CASSLETATMNTIYF.

This clonotype occurred a few times. The rearrangement links TRBV4-3 to TRBJ2-1, with 12 bases matching TRBD2. Trimming at V came to 2 bases and at J to 4 bases, leaving 3 bases not matched to a gene. Germline values: CDR1 LGHNA, CDR2 YSLEER. This CDR3 spans 16 amino acids. Here the CDR3 DNA reads TGCGCCAGCAGCCAATCTAGCGGGGGGGTATACAATGAGCAGTTCTTC. Translating gives CASSQSSGGVYNEQFF.

The chain carries TRBV27 and TRBJ1-1, with a possible D match to TRBD1 (6 bases). V lost 5 bases and J 1 base, leaving 11 bases between the germline ends. The CDR3 loop spans 14 amino acids. Per the germline V gene, CDR1 is MNHEY and CDR2 is SMNVEV (reference sequence). The CDR3 DNA is TGTGCCAGCAGTCAAGGGGGGCCGAACACTGAAGCTTTCTTT. Translation gives CASSQGGPNTEAFF.

This clonotype occurred many times. The J gene is TRBJ1-5, the V gene TRBV12-3 or TRBV12-4, with a possible D match to TRBD1 (5 bases). Between the trimmed V and J ends, which lost 4 bases and 7 bases, there was a span of 14 bases. The CDR3 runs to 14 residues. This CDR3 reads CASSWTEWDQPQHF. CDR3 sequence (DNA): TGTGCCAGCAGTTGGACCGAATGGGACCAGCCCCAGCATTTT.

This clonotype came up a few times. V usage is TRBV20-1 and J usage is TRBJ2-7; TRBD1 matches at 7 bases. The CDR3 runs 16 residues. The V and J ends lost 5 bases and 3 bases, in that order; junction bases with no gene match: 16. Germline V gene lookup returns CDR1 DFQATT and CDR2 SNEGSKA (reference sequence). As DNA, the CDR3 is TGCAGTGCTGAACCTAAACCGGGACAGCGATACTACGAGCAGTACTTC. Amino acid sequence: CSAEPKPGQRYYEQYF.

V and J are TRBV6-1 and TRBJ1-1; D ambiguous. The CDR3 runs to 12 residues. The germline V and J ends were trimmed by 6 bases and 5 bases, with 10 bases remaining between them. CDR1 and CDR2 (germline): MNHNS, SASEGT. CDR3 coding DNA: TGTGCCAGCAGAATCCCCCAAACTGAAGCTTTCTTT. It encodes CASRIPQTEAFF.

Here the CDR3 DNA reads TGCGCCAGCAGCCGAATTAAAATCGACAGGAATTCACCCCTCCACTTT. It specifies CASSRIKIDRNSPLHF. This chain links TRBV5-1 with TRBJ1-6; D possibly corresponds to TRBD1 (6 bases). The CDR3 spans 16 residues. Germline assignment: CDR1 SGHRS and CDR2 YFSETQ. The ends were cut back, 4 bases at V and 7 bases at J, with 18 bases in the middle.

The sample holds a few counts of this clonotype. V and J are TRBV5-1 and TRBJ1-2, with TRBD1 as a possible D gene (5 bases). CDR3 size: 15 residues. Germline V gene lookup returns CDR1 SGHRS and CDR2 YFSETQ. The germline V and J ends were trimmed by 4 bases and 4 bases, with 17 bases remaining between them. This CDR3 reads CASSLKPGESYGYTF. CDR3 sequence (DNA): TGCGCCAGCAGCCTAAAGCCGGGGGAAAGCTATGGCTACACCTTC.

This clonotype was counted only a few times. This chain connects TRBV9 to TRBJ1-1; D is uncertain. The germline V gene has CDR1 SGDLS and CDR2 YYNGEE. The CDR3 length is 14 residues. Between the trimmed V and J ends, which lost 0 bases and 1 base, there was a span of 7 bases. This chain's CDR3 is CASSVVERNTEAFF. The CDR3, as DNA: TGTGCCAGCAGCGTAGTCGAGAGGAACACTGAAGCTTTCTTT.

The rearrangement joins TRBV2 to TRBJ2-2; D possibly uses TRBD1 or TRBD2 (5 bases each). Germline CDR1 and CDR2: SNHLY and FYNNEI. The V end was cut by 4 bases, the J end by 3 bases, with 12 bases between. CDR3 length: 15 residues. The CDR3 loop is CASSAGTLYTGELFF. CDR3 in DNA: TGTGCCAGCAGTGCAGGGACCCTCTACACCGGGGAGCTGTTTTTT. Using reference TRBV2 and TRBJ2-2 for the parts outside the CDR3, the full variable domain is EPEVTQTPSHQVTQMGQEVILRCVPISNHLYFYWYRQILGQKVEFLVSFYNNEISEKSEIFDDQFSVERPDGSNFTLKIRSTKLEDSAMYFCASSAGTLYTGELFFGEGSRLTVL.

This clonotype appeared a few times. The chain combines TRBV12-3 or TRBV12-4 with TRBJ2-3; D is unclear. Trimming pared 3 bases from V and 1 base from J, leaving 14 bases between. The CDR3 length is 16 residues. The DNA of the CDR3 is TGTGCCAGCAGTTTCGAGGCAAGGAGCGGCACAGATACGCAGTATTTT. Translated: CASSFEARSGTDTQYF.

The chain couples TRBV2 to TRBJ1-5; the D gene is possibly TRBD1 (6 bases). The CDR3 has 12 residues. V lost 8 bases and J 3 bases, leaving 8 bases between the germline ends. In germline, CDR1 is SNHLY, CDR2 FYNNEI. The CDR3: CASGQPNQPQHF. The CDR3 nucleotides are TGTGCCAGCGGACAGCCCAATCAGCCCCAGCATTTT.

Only a few counts were recorded for this clonotype. This chain uses TRBV7-6 with TRBJ2-2; the match to TRBD1 covers 7 bases. Germline assignment: CDR1 SGHVS and CDR2 FNYEAQ. The CDR3 sequence is 16 residues long. J gave up 6 bases and V 5 bases, and 12 bases lay outside the gene matches. The CDR3 sequence is CASSRRQGVIAGELFF. CDR3 nucleotide sequence: TGTGCCAGCAGCCGACGACAGGGAGTGATCGCCGGGGAGCTGTTTTTT. Using reference TRBV7-6 and TRBJ2-2 for the parts outside the CDR3, the full variable domain is GAGVSQSPRYKVTKRGQDVALRCDPISGHVSLYWYRQALGQGPEFLTYFNYEAQQDKSGLPNDRFSAERPEGSISTLTIQRTEQRDSAMYRCASSRRQGVIAGELFFGEGSRLTVL.

In nucleotides, the CDR3 is TGTGCCAGCAGTTACGCACAGGGGGGTCTACAAGAGACCCAGTACTTC. This encodes CASSYAQGGLQETQYF. This chain links TRBV6-2 or TRBV6-3 with TRBJ2-5; TRBD1 matches 8 bases. The V gene end was trimmed by 2 bases and the J gene end by 2 bases; junction bases not matched to a gene: 7. Germline loops: CDR1 MNHEY, CDR2 SVGEGT. This CDR3 spans 16 amino acids.

V usage is TRBV4-1 and J usage is TRBJ2-1; possibly TRBD2 for D (6 bases). The CDR3 is made up of 17 amino acids. Germline-derived CDR1 and CDR2 are MGHRA and YSYEKL. V lost 4 bases, J lost 3 bases, and 19 bases lay in between. CDR3 region: CASSPPGSGGNYNEQFF. The CDR3 nucleotides read TGCGCCAGCAGCCCCCCGGGGAGCGGCGGGAACTACAATGAGCAGTTCTTC.

There are a few counts of this clonotype. The rearrangement uses TRBV9 and TRBJ1-2; no clear D. With 0 bases removed from V and 0 bases from J, the gap between germline ends came to 12 bases. The CDR3 is made up of 16 amino acids. CDR1 is SGDLS and CDR2 is YYNGEE in the germline V gene. CDR3 protein: CASSVGGHSANYGYTF. Here the CDR3 DNA reads TGTGCCAGCAGCGTAGGCGGGCACTCAGCTAACTATGGCTACACCTTC. The whole variable domain, remainder taken from reference TRBV9 and TRBJ1-2, is DSGVTQTPKHLITATGQRVTLRCSPRSGDLSVYWYQQSLDQGLQFLIQYYNGEERAKGNILERFSAQQFPDLHSELNLSSLELGDSALYFCASSVGGHSANYGYTFGSGTRLTVV.

V usage is TRBV4-3 and J usage is TRBJ2-1; TRBD2 matches 10 bases. The germline CDR1 and CDR2 sequences are LGHNA and YSLEER. The CDR3 is 16 amino acids. V lost 0 bases to trimming and J lost 8 bases; unmatched junction nucleotides: 7. This CDR3 reads CASSQDRVAGGDEQFF. The CDR3 DNA reads as TGCGCCAGCAGCCAAGATAGGGTAGCGGGGGGCGATGAGCAGTTCTTC.

This clonotype was detected only a few times. The chain combines TRBV15 with TRBJ2-2; D gene uncertain. The V gene's germline CDR1 is LNHNV and CDR2 YYDKDF (reference sequence). The V gene lost 3 bases and the J gene lost 5 bases, with 4 bases spanning the gap. The CDR3 runs 12 residues. DNA for the CDR3: TGTGCCACCAGCAGGTTAACCGGGGAGCTGTTTTTT. It specifies CATSRLTGELFF.

The chain has TRBV27 and TRBJ1-2, with 7 bases that match TRBD1. Germline loops: CDR1 MNHEY, CDR2 SMNVEV (reference sequence). The length of the CDR3 is 13 residues. Unmatched junction bases numbered 6, after V lost 3 bases and J lost 8 bases. The CDR3 DNA reads TGTGCCAGCAGTTTTACAACAGGGGAAGGCTACACCTTC. This translates into CASSFTTGEGYTF.

This clonotype appeared a few times. This chain links TRBV10-3 with TRBJ2-7; D is possibly TRBD2 (5 bases). The length of the CDR3 is 16 residues. With 0 bases removed from V and 0 bases from J, the gap between germline ends came to 12 bases. CDR1 is ENHRY, CDR2 SYGVKD, per germline. The chain's CDR3 is CAISESGVGDSYEQYF. The CDR3 coding sequence is TGTGCCATCAGTGAGTCCGGCGTGGGAGACTCCTACGAGCAGTACTTC.

This clonotype was seen more than once but under ten times. The V gene is TRBV12-3 or TRBV12-4, the J gene TRBJ1-1, with D perhaps TRBD1 (6 bases). Trimming pared 1 base from V and 1 base from J, leaving 13 bases between. The CDR3 sequence is 16 residues long. The CDR3 region is CASSLGRGPGNTEAFF. CDR3 coding DNA: TGTGCCAGCAGTTTAGGCCGGGGGCCAGGGAACACTGAAGCTTTCTTT.

This clonotype was seen repeatedly, ten times or more. The J gene is TRBJ1-4, the V gene TRBV7-9; 9 nucleotides match TRBD1. The CDR3 covers 14 residues. Germline lookup yields CDR1 SEHNR and CDR2 FQNEAQ (reference sequence). The junction had 4 bases not matched to a gene; V was cut back by 3 bases and J by 8 bases. The CDR3 DNA sequence: TGTGCCAGCAGCTTGGGACAGGGCAGAGAAAAACTGTTTTTT. As protein: CASSLGQGREKLFF.

The chain couples TRBV20-1 to TRBJ2-1; 8 bases agree with TRBD2. Germline CDR1 reads DFQATT; CDR2 reads SNEGSKA (reference sequence). The CDR3 sequence is 15 residues long. Germline trimming cut 3 bases from V and 3 bases from J; bases unmatched to any gene: 7. In DNA, the CDR3 is TGCAGTGCTAGTTCGGTAGCGGGAATCTACAATGAGCAGTTCTTC. Amino acid sequence: CSASSVAGIYNEQFF.

A few counts support this clonotype. The J gene is TRBJ2-1, the V gene TRBV6-2 or TRBV6-3; 9 bases are a match to TRBD2. Germline V gives CDR1 MNHEY, CDR2 SVGEGT. This CDR3 region has 14 residues. Trimming at V came to 6 bases and at J to 2 bases, leaving 2 bases not matched to a gene. The CDR3 reads CASRGGGAYNEQFF. The DNA of the CDR3 is TGTGCCAGCAGGGGCGGGGGGGCCTACAATGAGCAGTTCTTC.

The CDR3 reads CASSQETDGWSYEQYF. CDR3 DNA: TGCGCCAGCAGCCAAGAGACGGACGGTTGGTCCTACGAGCAGTACTTC. This chain joins TRBV4-1 and TRBJ2-7; D gene unclear. Germline V gene sequence: CDR1 MGHRA, CDR2 YSYEKL. CDR3 length equals 16 residues. Trimming took 0 bases from V and 1 from J, leaving 13 bases between them.

The chain joins TRBV7-2 to TRBJ2-3; D is unclear. The CDR3 contains 13 residues. Germline CDR1 reads SGHTA; CDR2 reads FQGNSA. V was pared by 5 bases and J by 3 bases, with 9 bases between. The CDR3 protein is CASSPQRTDTQYF. The CDR3, as DNA: TGTGCCAGCAGCCCACAAAGGACAGATACGCAGTATTTT.